The 11 T cell receptor beta chains below all came from one sample that was sequenced in a study of post-analysis software for immune sequencing data. Whole-study results and caveats: Five or six TRBV segments, TRBV5-6, TRBV5-1 and TRBV20-1 among them, were found more frequent in patients than controls.

Prepared TCR beta cDNA libraries contained unique molecular identifiers. MiXCR was run by TCRdb on the PCR reads, yielding one entry per CDR3 protein. The sample has some 190,000 distinct CDR3 sequences; approximately 30% are singletons. These receptors are not linked to any known antigen. Sequences were obtained from blood. Every receptor here comes from a girl aged 2-17 years with multiple sclerosis.

The chain is built from TRBV12-3 or TRBV12-4 and TRBJ2-1; D might be TRBD2 (6 bases). V lost 3 bases, J lost 4 bases, and 19 bases lay in between. The CDR3 sequence is 17 residues long. The CDR3 loop reads CASSLGGAGSSYNEQFF. DNA for the CDR3: TGTGCCAGCAGTTTGGGCGGGGCGGGTTCGAGTTACAATGAGCAGTTCTTC.

This clonotype was found once. The chain joins TRBV30 to TRBJ2-1; TRBD2 aligns across 9 bases. Germline-derived CDR1 and CDR2 are GTSNPN and SVGIG (reference sequence). Trimming cost V 5 bases and J 3 bases; bases outside gene matches: 2. This CDR3 is built from 13 residues. CDR3 protein: CAWGGGVYNEQFF. The CDR3 nucleotides read TGTGCCTGGGGCGGGGGGGTCTACAATGAGCAGTTCTTC.

This clonotype was seen a few times. The chain is built from TRBV28 and TRBJ2-3, with TRBD2 matching 8 bases. Per germline, CDR1 MDHEN and CDR2 SYDVKM. V trimming: 6 bases; J trimming: 6 bases; junction bases outside the gene matches: 14. The CDR3 has 16 amino acids. The DNA of the CDR3 is TGTGCCAGCAGCCTCGTAGCGGGAAGCAGGGTGGATACGCAGTATTTT. Protein product: CASSLVAGSRVDTQYF.

The chain has TRBV28 and TRBJ2-3, with 10 nucleotides matching TRBD2. Germline V gene data show CDR1 as MDHEN and CDR2 as SYDVKM. The V segment lost 7 bases and the J segment 6 bases; nucleotides outside the gene matches: 10. The CDR3 has 15 amino acids. CDR3 amino acids: CASILSGGAPDTQYF. In DNA form, the CDR3 reads TGTGCCAGCATTCTCAGCGGGGGGGCCCCGGATACGCAGTATTTT.

This clonotype was seen a few times. V gene TRBV7-9 combines with J gene TRBJ1-5, with unresolved D. V was cut by 4 bases and J by 7 bases, with 11 bases left in between. The CDR3 covers 13 residues. Germline lookup yields CDR1 SEHNR and CDR2 FQNEAQ (reference sequence). CDR3 protein: CASSWEERQPQHF. CDR3 nucleotides: TGTGCCAGCAGCTGGGAGGAGCGGCAGCCCCAGCATTTT.

This clonotype turned up a few times. The chain recombines TRBV24-1 with TRBJ2-2; D may be TRBD1 (6 bases). The germline V gene encodes CDR1 KGHDR and CDR2 SFDVKD. V dropped 4 bases and J dropped 6 bases, with 23 bases sitting between them. The CDR3 loop spans 18 amino acids. The CDR3 is CATSDPEDSRSTAGELFF. CDR3 nucleotides: TGTGCCACCAGTGACCCGGAGGACAGCCGGTCCACGGCCGGGGAGCTGTTTTTT.

Of note for this clonotype: A much larger clonotype is one base distant, so this may be a read error. The chain has TRBV12-3 or TRBV12-4 and TRBJ1-2; maybe TRBD1 (6 bases). The length of the CDR3 is 12 residues. CDR3 region: CARSSPRGGYTF. The CDR3 region has the DNA TGTGCCAGGAGTTCCCCCAGGGGTGGCTACACCTTC.

This clonotype was counted between two and nine times. The V gene is TRBV7-2, the J gene TRBJ1-2; tentatively, D is TRBD1 (6 bases). The germline V gene encodes CDR1 SGHTA and CDR2 FQGNSA. There are 16 residues in the CDR3. With 0 bases removed from V and 8 bases from J, the gap between germline ends came to 19 bases. The CDR3 region has the DNA TGTGCCAGCAGCTTAGCGGGTCGATTTGGGGGCCTCGGCTACACCTTC. Amino acids: CASSLAGRFGGLGYTF.

This clonotype has just a few counts. The chain combines TRBV3-1 with TRBJ2-2; TRBD1 matches 7 bases. The V and J ends lost 6 bases and 7 bases, in that order; junction bases with no gene match: 8. The CDR3 has 14 amino acids. CDR1 and CDR2 (germline): LGHDT, YNNKEL (reference sequence). The CDR3, as DNA: TGTGCCAGCAGTCAACAGGGGTTCCACGGGGAGCTGTTTTTT. Translating it yields CASSQQGFHGELFF.

Of note for this clonotype: This may be a read error: a much more frequent sequence differs by one nucleotide. The chain employs TRBV6-1 and TRBJ2-1; 8 positions match TRBD2. The CDR3 length is 14 residues. V lost 8 bases to trimming and J lost 12 bases; unmatched junction nucleotides: 15. Germline loops: CDR1 MNHNS, CDR2 SASEGT. The chain's CDR3 is CASPDPYRGGGQFF. The CDR3 DNA reads TGTGCCAGCCCGGATCCCTATCGGGGGGGTGGGCAGTTCTTC.

This clonotype has ten or more counts. The genes are TRBV3-1 and TRBJ2-3; no reliable D call. Per the germline V gene, CDR1 is LGHDT and CDR2 is YNNKEL (reference sequence). The length of the CDR3 is 13 residues. V lost 4 bases, J lost 4 bases, and 9 bases lay in between. CDR3 residues: CASSLAPADTQYF. In nucleotides, the CDR3 is TGTGCCAGCAGCCTGGCCCCGGCAGATACGCAGTATTTT.